This T cell receptor beta chain was documented in a study of blood T cell repertoires in COVID-19. Study-wide context: Material from acute and convalescent COVID-19 was sourced from the United States, Italy and Spain. T cells, B-cell-depleted T cells, or PBMCs provided the cDNA or gDNA that served as material.

Some clones are missing from TCRdb's copy, which holds only in-frame ones; the method was immunoSEQ multiplex PCR. The sample lists about 82,000 clones, about 80% occurring once. V trimming: 5 bases; J trimming: 4 bases; junction bases outside the gene matches: 19. The CDR3 has 19 residues. CDR1 is SEHNR, CDR2 FQNEAQ, per germline (reference sequence). Sequencing was carried out using peripheral blood. This TCR was sampled from a woman between 40 and 55 years old with active or convalescent COVID-19. The chain is built from TRBV7-9 and TRBJ2-1; 8 positions agree with TRBD2. The CDR3 nucleotides read TGTGCCAGCAGCCCCCCCGGCGGGAAGGGCGGGGGGAGATACAATGAGCAGTTCTTC. It encodes CASSPPGGKGGGRYNEQFF.